This T cell receptor (beta chain) stems from a study of blood T cell repertoires in COVID-19. Study details: Donors in the United States, Italy and Spain gave samples during acute or convalescent COVID-19. PBMCs, B-cell-depleted T cells, or T cells were the source of the cDNA or gDNA that made up the material.

Authors' data handling: Quantification of nucleated cells was approximated via reference gene primer amplification. Produced via immunoSEQ multiplex PCR; TCRdb's table is partial and in-frame only. V and J calls and clone size are those listed in that table; D and trimming were worked out from the DNA. Of 140,000 or so clones listed, around 83% are singletons. Sequencing input: peripheral blood. The clonotype was recovered from a human donor with acute or convalescent COVID-19. The donor label of this sample is uncertain.

CDR3 sequence (DNA): TGTGCCAGCAGTTCCTCGTCCTACAATGAGCAGTTCTTC. Its protein product is CASSSSSYNEQFF. This chain connects TRBV12-3 or TRBV12-4 to TRBJ2-1; D unclear. The CDR3 loop spans 13 amino acids. Trimming stripped 4 bases from V and 1 base from J, with 5 bases between.